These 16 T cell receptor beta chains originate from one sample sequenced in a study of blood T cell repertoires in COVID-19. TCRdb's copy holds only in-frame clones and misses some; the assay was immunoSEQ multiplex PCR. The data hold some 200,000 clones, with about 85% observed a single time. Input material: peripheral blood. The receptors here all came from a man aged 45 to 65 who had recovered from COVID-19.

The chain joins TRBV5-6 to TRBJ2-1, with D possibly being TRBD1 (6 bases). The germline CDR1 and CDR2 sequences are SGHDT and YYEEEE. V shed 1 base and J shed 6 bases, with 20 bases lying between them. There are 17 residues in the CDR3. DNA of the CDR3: TGTGCCAGCAGCTTGCCCGACCGGGACACAAGATTCAATGAGCAGTTCTTC. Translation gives CASSLPDRDTRFNEQFF.

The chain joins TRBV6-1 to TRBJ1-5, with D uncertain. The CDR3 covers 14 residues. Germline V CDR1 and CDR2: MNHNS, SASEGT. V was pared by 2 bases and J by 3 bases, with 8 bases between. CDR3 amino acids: CASSEISINQPQHF. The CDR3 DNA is TGTGCCAGCAGTGAAATTTCCATCAATCAGCCCCAGCATTTT.

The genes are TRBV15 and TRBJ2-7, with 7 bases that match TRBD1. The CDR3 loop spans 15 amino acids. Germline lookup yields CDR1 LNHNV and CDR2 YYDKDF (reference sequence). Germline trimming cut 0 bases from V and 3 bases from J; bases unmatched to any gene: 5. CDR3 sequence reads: CATSRDLAGGYEQYF. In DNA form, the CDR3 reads TGTGCCACCAGCAGAGATTTGGCAGGGGGCTACGAGCAGTACTTC.

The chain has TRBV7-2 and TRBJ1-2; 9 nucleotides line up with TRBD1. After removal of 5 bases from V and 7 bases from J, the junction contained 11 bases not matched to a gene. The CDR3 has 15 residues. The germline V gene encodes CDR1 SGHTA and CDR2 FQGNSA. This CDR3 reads CASSPYNRDRVGYTF. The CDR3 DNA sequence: TGTGCCAGCAGCCCCTACAACCGGGACAGGGTTGGCTACACCTTC.

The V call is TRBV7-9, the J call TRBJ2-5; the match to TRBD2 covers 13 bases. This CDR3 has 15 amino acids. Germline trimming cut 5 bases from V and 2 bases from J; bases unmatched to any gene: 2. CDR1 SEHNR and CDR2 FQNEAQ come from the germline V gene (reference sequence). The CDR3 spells CASSRGLAGQETQYF. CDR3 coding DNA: TGTGCCAGCAGCCGGGGACTAGCGGGACAAGAGACCCAGTACTTC.

For the CDR3, the DNA is TGTGCCAGCAGTTTATCCCGTCAGAGCCGAGGGGAGACCCAGTACTTC. Its translation is CASSLSRQSRGETQYF. The chain uses TRBV27 and TRBJ2-5, with D possibly TRBD2 on 5 matching bases. Trimming removed 0 bases at V and 5 bases at J, with 16 bases between. The CDR3 runs to 16 residues. Germline V gene sequence: CDR1 MNHEY, CDR2 SMNVEV (reference sequence).

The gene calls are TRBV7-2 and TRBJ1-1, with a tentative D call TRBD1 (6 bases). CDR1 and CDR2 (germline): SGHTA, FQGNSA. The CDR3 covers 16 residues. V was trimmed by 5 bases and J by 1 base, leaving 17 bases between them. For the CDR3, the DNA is TGTGCCAGCAGCAAACAGGGAGAATTGCGGAACACTGAAGCTTTCTTT. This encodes CASSKQGELRNTEAFF.

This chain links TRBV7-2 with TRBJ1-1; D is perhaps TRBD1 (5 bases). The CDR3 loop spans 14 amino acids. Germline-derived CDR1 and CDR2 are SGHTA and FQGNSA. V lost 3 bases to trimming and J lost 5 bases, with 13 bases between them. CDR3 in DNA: TGTGCCAGCAGCTTGGGGGGGGTCAAAACTGAAGCTTTCTTT. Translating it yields CASSLGGVKTEAFF. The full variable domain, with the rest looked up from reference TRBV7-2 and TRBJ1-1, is GAGVSQSPSNKVTEKGKDVELRCDPISGHTALYWYRQSLGQGLEFLIYFQGNSAPDKSGLPSDRFSAERTGGSVSTLTIQRTQQEDSAVYLCASSLGGVKTEAFFGQGTRLTVV.

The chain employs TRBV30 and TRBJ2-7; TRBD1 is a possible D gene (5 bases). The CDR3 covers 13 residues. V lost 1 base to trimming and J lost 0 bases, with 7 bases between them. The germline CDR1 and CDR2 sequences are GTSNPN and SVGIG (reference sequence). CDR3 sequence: CAWSAGHSYEQYF. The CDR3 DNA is TGTGCCTGGAGTGCAGGACACTCCTACGAGCAGTACTTC.

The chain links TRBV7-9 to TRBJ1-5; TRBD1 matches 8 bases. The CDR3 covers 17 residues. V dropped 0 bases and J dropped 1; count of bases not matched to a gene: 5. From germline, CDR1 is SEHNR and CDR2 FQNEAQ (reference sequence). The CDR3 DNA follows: TGTGCCAGCAGCTTAGCGTCAGGGGGCGGGAGCAATCAGCCCCAGCATTTT. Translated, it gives CASSLASGGGSNQPQHF.

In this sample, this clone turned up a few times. For the CDR3, the DNA is TGTGCCACCAGCAGGAGGGCGTTAGCGGGCCCAACCGCCCAGGCCAAAAACATTCAGTACTTC. Its translation is CATSRRALAGPTAQAKNIQYF. This chain links TRBV15 with TRBJ2-4, with 7 bases identical to TRBD2. Losses at the gene ends were 3 bases for V and 1 base for J; bases not matched to a gene: 21. The CDR3 is made up of 21 amino acids. The germline V gene has CDR1 LNHNV and CDR2 YYDKDF (reference sequence).

The CDR3 bases are TGTGCCAGCCGAACCCATACAGGGGGCATCACAGATACGCAGTATTTT. Translation: CASRTHTGGITDTQYF. The rearrangement joins TRBV27 to TRBJ2-3; 9 nucleotides agree with TRBD1. Germline V gene data show CDR1 as MNHEY and CDR2 as SMNVEV (reference sequence). This CDR3 contains 16 residues. V trimming: 8 bases; J trimming: 2 bases; junction bases outside the gene matches: 11.

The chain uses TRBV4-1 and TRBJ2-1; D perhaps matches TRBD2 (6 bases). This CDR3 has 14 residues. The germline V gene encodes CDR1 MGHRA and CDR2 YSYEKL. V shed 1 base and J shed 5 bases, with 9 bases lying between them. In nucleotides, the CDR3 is TGCGCCAGCAGCCAAGGTGGCGGGAACAATGAGCAGTTCTTC. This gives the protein CASSQGGGNNEQFF.

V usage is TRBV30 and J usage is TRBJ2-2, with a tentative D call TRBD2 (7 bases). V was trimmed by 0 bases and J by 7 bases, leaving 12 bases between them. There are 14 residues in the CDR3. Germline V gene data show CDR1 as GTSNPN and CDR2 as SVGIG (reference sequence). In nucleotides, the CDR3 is TGTGCCTGGAGTGTGGGGGGGCTCGGCGGGGAGCTGTTTTTT. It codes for CAWSVGGLGGELFF.

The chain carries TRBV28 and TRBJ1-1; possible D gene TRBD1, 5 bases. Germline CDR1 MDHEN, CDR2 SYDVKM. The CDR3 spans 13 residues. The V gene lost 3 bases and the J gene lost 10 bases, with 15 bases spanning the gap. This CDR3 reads CASSLEQGKIAFF. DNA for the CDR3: TGTGCCAGCAGTTTGGAGCAGGGAAAGATAGCTTTCTTT.

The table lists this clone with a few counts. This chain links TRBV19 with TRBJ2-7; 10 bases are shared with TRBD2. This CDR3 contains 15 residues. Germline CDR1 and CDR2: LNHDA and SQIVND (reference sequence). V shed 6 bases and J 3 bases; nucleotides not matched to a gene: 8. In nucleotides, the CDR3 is TGTGCCAGTAGCGTCACTAGCGGGGACTACTACGAGCAGTACTTC. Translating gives CASSVTSGDYYEQYF.